Listed here is a single T cell receptor beta chain. Its antigen is still unknown. No qualities accompany the bases; no much larger clone lies one base away. Other DNA sequences in the sample encode the same CDR3. Using the deep immunoSEQ assay, TCR CDR3 regions were amplified from genomic DNA by multiplex PCR. Extracted genomic DNA from each cell subset was distributed evenly across all wells of several immunoSEQ 96-well plates, and each plate was treated as a replicate. For sorted subsets, each replicate PCR was loaded with 200 ng genomic DNA, equivalent to roughly 30,000 T cell genomes. Purified libraries were quantified with a Qubit 3.0 fluorometer, sized on a Bioanalyzer 2100, and re-quantified with the KAPA Library Quantification kit. Each immunoSEQ 96-well plate was sequenced on its own single-read 150-cycle Illumina NextSeq 550 flow cell. In the source study's methods: Because the immunoSEQ output held only junctional sequences and lacked quality scores, the filtering could not match the filtering applied to full-length reads. Sequences were annotated with PyIR, a Python wrapper for IgBLAST v1.9, using IMGT germline references to assign V/J genes and CDR3. Reads were removed for weak V/J assignments (E-value above 1e-6), missing CDR3, stop codons, out-of-frame junctions, or ambiguous translated residues. V3J clonotypes were defined as sequences sharing an identical inferred V gene, J gene, and CDR3 amino acid sequence. Percentage overlap between repertoires was computed as shared unique clonotypes divided by the size of the smaller repertoire. Richness of each repertoire was evaluated using RTK rarefaction, the Chao1 estimator, and Recon v2.1 estimates of unobserved clonotypes. For all TCRbeta clonotypes obtained by the gDNA method from a few donors, generation probabilities were computed with OLGA. The clones in this table, taken by TCRdb from immuneACCESS, are in-frame only. Not every clone is retained; where verified, under half of the shortfall comes from an unresolved V gene, and the cause of the rest is unknown. V, J and clone size reflect that table, while D and trimming were determined from the DNA. Counted in this sample were about 1,900,000 clones; about 95% of them appeared once. The ten largest clones capture approximately 1% of the sample.

Counted from cysteine to phenylalanine, this CDR3 has 15 amino acids. The DNA shown is the 45-base CDR3, in frame from base 1. The germline V gene encodes CDR1 SGHNT and CDR2 YYREEE (reference sequence). V was cut back by 0 bases and J by 0 bases, leaving a gap of 8 bases between them. This sample was included in a study of shared clonotypes between healthy human individuals (TCRdb year 2020). At the level of the whole study: The cohort comprised two women and a few men aged 18 to 49 years. Per donor, three plates each were used for CD4 naive and CD4 memory, two for CD8 naive, and one for CD8 memory. Blood TCR repertoires of a handful of healthy adults were deeply sequenced to estimate repertoire size and the extent of clonotype sharing between individuals. To increase sequencing depth and limit assay-specific biases, different laboratories used diverse techniques to prepare libraries and sequence TCR repertoires. Leukapheresis yielded between about 0.94 and 8.9 billion PBMCs per donor. Paper-wide results and their limitations: Incomplete sequencing was indicated by rarefaction of sorted-subset datasets, despite the large sequencing depth. Higher generation probabilities were observed for clonotypes shared by all four sorted-subset donors than for non-shared clonotypes. Only blood was sampled, and tissue TCR repertoires likely differ from those in blood. Larger estimated clonotype richness was generally found for naive subsets than for memory subsets. Across four donors, 5% to 6% of naive CD4, roughly 3.3% of naive CD8, around 2.5% of memory CD4, and approximately 0.4% of memory CD8 clonotypes were shared. The small number of donors limited the genetic and exposure-history diversity represented. Pairwise subsampling led to the expectation that sequencing depth would affect the degree of clonotype sharing among donors.

CD8 naive samples consisted of CD45RO-negative cells that were positively selected for CCR7, yielding a CD45RA+CCR7+ population without TemRA cells. The donors were healthy, HIV-negative adults who had no recently reported acute infections or vaccinations. Only Caucasian adults living in Nashville, Tennessee, USA were represented among the donors. Blood was collected by leukapheresis, and PBMCs were isolated by Ficoll-Histopaque density gradient centrifugation and then cryopreserved in liquid nitrogen vapor phase. Purity and quantity of every magnetically sorted T cell population were checked by analytical flow cytometry. From each sorted fraction, genomic DNA was isolated and quantified by UV absorbance on a Nanodrop 2000c.

Source material: naive CD8+ T cells sorted from blood. Reading the label with the study, this specimen's cell subset or site is: CD45RA+CCR7+. Recombination joined TRBV5-4 with TRBJ2-3, with a weak D call of TRBD2 (6 bases match). This receptor was identified in a man in his late teens or twenties in good health. Read as DNA, the sequence is TGTGCCAGCAGCTTGGCGGGGACTAGCACAGATACGCAGTATTTT. This codes for CASSLAGTSTDTQYF.